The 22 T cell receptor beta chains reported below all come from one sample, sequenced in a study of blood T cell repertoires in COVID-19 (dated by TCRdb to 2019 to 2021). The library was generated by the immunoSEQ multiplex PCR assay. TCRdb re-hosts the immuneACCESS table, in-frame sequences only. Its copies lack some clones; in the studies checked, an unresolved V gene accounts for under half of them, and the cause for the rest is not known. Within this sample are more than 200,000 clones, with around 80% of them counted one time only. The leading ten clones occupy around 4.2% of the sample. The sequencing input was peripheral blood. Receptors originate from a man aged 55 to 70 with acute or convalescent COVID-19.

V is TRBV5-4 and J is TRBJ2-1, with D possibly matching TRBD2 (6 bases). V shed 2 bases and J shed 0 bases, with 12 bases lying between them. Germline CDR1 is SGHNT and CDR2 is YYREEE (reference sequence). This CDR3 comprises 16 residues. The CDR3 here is CASSFGGSASYNEQFF. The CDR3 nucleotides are TGTGCCAGCAGCTTCGGGGGATCCGCCTCCTACAATGAGCAGTTCTTC.

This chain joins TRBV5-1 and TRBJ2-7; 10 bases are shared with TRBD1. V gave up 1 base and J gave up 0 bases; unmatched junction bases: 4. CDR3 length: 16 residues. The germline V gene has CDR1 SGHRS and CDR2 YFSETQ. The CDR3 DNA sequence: TGCGCCAGCAGCTTGTTGGGACAGGGGAGCTCCTACGAGCAGTACTTC. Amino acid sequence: CASSLLGQGSSYEQYF.

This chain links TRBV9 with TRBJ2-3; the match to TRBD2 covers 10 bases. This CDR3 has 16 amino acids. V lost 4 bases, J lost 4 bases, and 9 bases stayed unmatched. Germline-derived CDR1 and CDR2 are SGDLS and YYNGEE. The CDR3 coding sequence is TGTGCCAGCAGCCCCCGACTAGCGGGCGCGGCAGATACGCAGTATTTT. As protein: CASSPRLAGAADTQYF.

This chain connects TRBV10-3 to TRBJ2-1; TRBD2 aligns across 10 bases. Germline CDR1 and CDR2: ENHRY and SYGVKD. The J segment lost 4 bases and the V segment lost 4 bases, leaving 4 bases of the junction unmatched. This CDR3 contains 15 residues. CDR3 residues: CAISVLAGPYNEQFF. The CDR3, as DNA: TGTGCCATCAGTGTACTAGCGGGACCTTACAATGAGCAGTTCTTC.

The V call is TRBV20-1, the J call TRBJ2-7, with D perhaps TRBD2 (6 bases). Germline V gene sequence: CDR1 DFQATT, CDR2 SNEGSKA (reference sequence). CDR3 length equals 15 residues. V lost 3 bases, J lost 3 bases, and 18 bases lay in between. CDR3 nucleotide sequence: TGCAGTGCTAGTAGGGGTTTAGCGGCTTACTACGAGCAGTACTTC. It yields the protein CSASRGLAAYYEQYF.

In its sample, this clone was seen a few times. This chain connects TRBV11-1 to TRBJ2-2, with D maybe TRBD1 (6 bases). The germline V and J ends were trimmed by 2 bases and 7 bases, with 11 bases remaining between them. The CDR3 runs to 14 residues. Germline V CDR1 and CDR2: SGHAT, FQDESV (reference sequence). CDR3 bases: TGTGCCAGCAGCTTAAAACAGGGTAACGGGGAGCTGTTTTTT. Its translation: CASSLKQGNGELFF. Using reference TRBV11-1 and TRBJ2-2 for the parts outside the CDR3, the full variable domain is EAEVAQSPRYKITEKSQAVAFWCDPISGHATLYWYRQILGQGPELLVQFQDESVVDDSQLPKDRFSAERLKGVDSTLKIQPAELGDSAMYLCASSLKQGNGELFFGEGSRLTVL.

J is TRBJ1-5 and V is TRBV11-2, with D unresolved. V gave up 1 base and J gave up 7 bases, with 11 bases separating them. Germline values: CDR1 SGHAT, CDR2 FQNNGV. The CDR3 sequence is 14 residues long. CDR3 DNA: TGTGCCAGCAGCTTAGGGGTCCGAGGGCAGCCCCAGCATTTT. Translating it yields CASSLGVRGQPQHF.

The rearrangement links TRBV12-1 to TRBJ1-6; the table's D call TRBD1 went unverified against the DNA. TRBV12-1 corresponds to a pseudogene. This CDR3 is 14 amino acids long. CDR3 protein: CASSFHSENSPLHF. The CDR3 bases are TGTGCCAGCAGCTTCCACAGTGAAAATTCACCCCTCCACTTT.

CDR3 loop: CASSLIGQGMTGYTF. CDR3 nucleotides: TGTGCCAGCAGCTTGATCGGACAGGGGATGACCGGCTACACCTTC. V and J are TRBV5-4 and TRBJ1-2; 9 bases map to TRBD1. Trimming removed 1 base from V and 8 bases from J; junction bases left unmatched: 9. In germline, CDR1 is SGHNT, CDR2 YYREEE (reference sequence). There are 15 residues in the CDR3.

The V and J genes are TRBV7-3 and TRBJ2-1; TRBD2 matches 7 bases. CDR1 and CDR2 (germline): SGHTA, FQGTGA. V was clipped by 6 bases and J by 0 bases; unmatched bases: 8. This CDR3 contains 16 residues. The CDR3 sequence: CASSRSGLSSYNEQFF. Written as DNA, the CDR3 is TGTGCCAGCAGTCGTAGCGGGCTGAGCTCCTACAATGAGCAGTTCTTC.

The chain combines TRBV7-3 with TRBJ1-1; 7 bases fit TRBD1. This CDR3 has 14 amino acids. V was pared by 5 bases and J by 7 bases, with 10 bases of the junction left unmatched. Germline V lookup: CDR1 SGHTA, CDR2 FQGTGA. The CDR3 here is CASSISGGSSEAFF. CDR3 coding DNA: TGTGCCAGCAGCATATCAGGGGGGTCGAGTGAAGCTTTCTTT.

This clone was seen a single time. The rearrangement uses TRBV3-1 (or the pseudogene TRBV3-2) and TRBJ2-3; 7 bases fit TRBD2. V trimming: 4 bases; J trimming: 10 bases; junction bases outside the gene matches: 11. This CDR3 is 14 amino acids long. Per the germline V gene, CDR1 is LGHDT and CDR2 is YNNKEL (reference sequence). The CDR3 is CASSPKRGGTPQYF. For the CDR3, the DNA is TGTGCCAGCAGCCCCAAGCGCGGGGGAACTCCGCAGTATTTT.

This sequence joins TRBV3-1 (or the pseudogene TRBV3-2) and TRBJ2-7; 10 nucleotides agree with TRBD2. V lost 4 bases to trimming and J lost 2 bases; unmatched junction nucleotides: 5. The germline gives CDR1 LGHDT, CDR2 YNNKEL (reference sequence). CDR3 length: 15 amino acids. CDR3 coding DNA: TGTGCCAGCAGCCTGACTAGCGGGCTTACCTACGAGCAGTACTTC. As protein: CASSLTSGLTYEQYF.

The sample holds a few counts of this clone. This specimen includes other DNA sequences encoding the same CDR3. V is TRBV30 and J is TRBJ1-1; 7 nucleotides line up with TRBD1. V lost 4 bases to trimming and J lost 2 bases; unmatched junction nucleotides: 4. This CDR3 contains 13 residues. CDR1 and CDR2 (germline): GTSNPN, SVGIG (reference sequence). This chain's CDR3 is CAWTGQLNTEAFF. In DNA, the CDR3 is TGTGCCTGGACGGGACAGCTAAACACTGAAGCTTTCTTT.

The CDR3 DNA reads as TGTGCCAGCAGCCTGGAAGGGGCTGGGCAGCCCCAGCATTTT. Its translation: CASSLEGAGQPQHF. The chain recombines TRBV7-9 with TRBJ1-5; D possibly corresponds to TRBD1 (5 bases). The germline V gene encodes CDR1 SEHNR and CDR2 FQNEAQ (reference sequence). Trimming cost V 5 bases and J 7 bases, with 15 bases left between them. The CDR3 spans 14 residues.

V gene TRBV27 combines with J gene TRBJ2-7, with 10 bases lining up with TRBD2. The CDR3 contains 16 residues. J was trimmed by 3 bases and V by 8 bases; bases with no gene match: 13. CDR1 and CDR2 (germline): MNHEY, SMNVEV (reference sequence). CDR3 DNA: TGTGCCAGCGGGGGGCTAGCGGGGGCCCCGGGCTACGAGCAGTACTTC. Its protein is CASGGLAGAPGYEQYF.

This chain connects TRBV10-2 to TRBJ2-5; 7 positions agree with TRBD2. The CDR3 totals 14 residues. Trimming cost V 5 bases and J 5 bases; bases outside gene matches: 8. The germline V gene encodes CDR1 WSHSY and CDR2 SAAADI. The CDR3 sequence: CASSRGRARETQYF. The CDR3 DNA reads TGCGCCAGCAGTCGGGGGAGGGCGCGTGAGACCCAGTACTTC.

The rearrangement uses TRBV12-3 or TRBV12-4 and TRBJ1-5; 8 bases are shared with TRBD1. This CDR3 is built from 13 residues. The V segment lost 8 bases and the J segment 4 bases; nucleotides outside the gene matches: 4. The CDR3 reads CASRQGQNQPQHF. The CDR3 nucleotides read TGTGCCAGCCGACAGGGGCAGAATCAGCCCCAGCATTTT.

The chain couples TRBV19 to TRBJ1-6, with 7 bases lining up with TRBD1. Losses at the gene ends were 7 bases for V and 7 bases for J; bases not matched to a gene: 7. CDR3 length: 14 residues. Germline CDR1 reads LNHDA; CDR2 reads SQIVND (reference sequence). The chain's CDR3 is CASKLAGGNSPLHF. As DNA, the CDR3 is TGTGCCAGTAAGCTCGCAGGGGGGAATTCACCCCTCCACTTT.

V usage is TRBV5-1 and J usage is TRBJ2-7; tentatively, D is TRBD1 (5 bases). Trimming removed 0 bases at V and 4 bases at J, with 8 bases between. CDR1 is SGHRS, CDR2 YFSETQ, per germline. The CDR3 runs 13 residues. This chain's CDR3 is CASSLGTLYEQYF. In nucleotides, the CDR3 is TGCGCCAGCAGCTTGGGGACACTTTACGAGCAGTACTTC.

The CDR3 loop is CASSLGDSYGYTF. The CDR3 nucleotides read TGTGCCAGCAGTTTGGGGGACAGCTACGGCTACACCTTC. This rearrangement joins TRBV28 to TRBJ1-2; 7 positions agree with TRBD1. The germline V gene has CDR1 MDHEN and CDR2 SYDVKM. The CDR3 length is 13 residues. Germline trimming cut 3 bases from V and 8 bases from J; bases unmatched to any gene: 6.

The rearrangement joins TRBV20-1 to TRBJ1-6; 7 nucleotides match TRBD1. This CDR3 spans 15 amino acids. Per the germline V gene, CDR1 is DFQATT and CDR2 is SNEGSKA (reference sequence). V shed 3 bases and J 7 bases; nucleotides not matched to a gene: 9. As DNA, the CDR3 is TGCAGTGCTAGTCACCCGGGACAGCCAAATTCACCCCTCCACTTT. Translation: CSASHPGQPNSPLHF.